This T cell receptor beta chain was found in a study of blood T cell repertoires in COVID-19. Study summary: Samples of COVID-19 (acute and convalescent) were obtained from the United States, Italy and Spain. From T cells, B-cell-depleted T cells, or PBMCs came the material, which was cDNA or gDNA.

The CDR3 is 17 amino acids. V trimming: 0 bases; J trimming: 0 bases; junction bases outside the gene matches: 6. Germline-derived CDR1 and CDR2 are SGDLS and YYNGEE. Data came from immunoSEQ multiplex PCR; TCRdb stores just in-frame clones and leaves some out. Counted here are nearly 200,000 clones, around four fifths occurring once; the ten biggest clones make up under 0.95%. Sequenced material: peripheral blood. The chain uses TRBV9 and TRBJ1-3, with TRBD1 matching over 7 bases. The clonotype was recovered from a man aged 55 to 69 with COVID-19, enrolled during active disease. CDR3 sequence: CASSVEGARGSGNTIYF. The CDR3 DNA follows: TGTGCCAGCAGCGTAGAGGGGGCTCGGGGCTCTGGAAACACCATATATTTT.